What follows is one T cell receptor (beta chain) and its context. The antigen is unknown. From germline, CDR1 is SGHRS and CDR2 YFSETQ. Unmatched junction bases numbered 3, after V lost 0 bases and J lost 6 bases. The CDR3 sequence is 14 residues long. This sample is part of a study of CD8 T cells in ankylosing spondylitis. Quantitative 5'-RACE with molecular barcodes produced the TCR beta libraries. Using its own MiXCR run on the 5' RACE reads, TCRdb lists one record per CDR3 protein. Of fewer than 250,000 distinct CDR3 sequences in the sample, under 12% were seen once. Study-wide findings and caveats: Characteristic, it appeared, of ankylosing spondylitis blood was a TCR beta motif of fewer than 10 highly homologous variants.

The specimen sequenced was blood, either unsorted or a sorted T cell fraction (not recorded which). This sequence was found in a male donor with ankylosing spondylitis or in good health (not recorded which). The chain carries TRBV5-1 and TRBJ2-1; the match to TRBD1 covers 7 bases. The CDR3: CASSLVGTANEQFF. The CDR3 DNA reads TGCGCCAGCAGCTTGGTGGGGACAGCCAATGAGCAGTTCTTC.